What follows are 23 T cell receptor beta chains derived from one specimen sequenced in a study of post-analysis software for immune sequencing data. Study observations and caveats: The five TRBV segments detected at higher frequency in patients than in controls included TRBV5-6, TRBV5-1 and TRBV20-1.

The library was made from cDNA and included unique molecular identifiers. One entry per CDR3 protein results from TCRdb running MiXCR on the PCR reads. The sample has some 700,000 distinct CDR3 sequences, roughly three fifths seen once. Their specific antigens are unknown. The specimen sequenced was blood. The receptors here all came from a girl aged 2-10 years with multiple sclerosis.

The V call is TRBV12-3 or TRBV12-4, the J call TRBJ2-4, with D tentatively TRBD1 or TRBD2 (5 bases each). The V and J ends lost 6 bases and 0 bases respectively, with 15 bases between them. CDR3 size: 16 residues. The CDR3 nucleotides read TGTGCCAGCAGGTCGGGACGTCCTATAGCCAAAAACATTCAGTACTTC. Translation gives CASRSGRPIAKNIQYF.

This clonotype was counted only a few times. The J gene is TRBJ1-2, the V gene TRBV29-1, with D perhaps TRBD1 (6 bases). The CDR3 covers 15 residues. The V and J ends lost 3 bases and 4 bases respectively, with 18 bases between them. The germline V gene encodes CDR1 SQVTM and CDR2 ANQGSEA. This CDR3 reads CSVDQGLRTVYGYTF. As DNA, the CDR3 is TGCAGCGTTGACCAAGGTCTCCGGACAGTCTATGGCTACACCTTC.

The genes are TRBV29-1 and TRBJ1-2; weak D call: TRBD1 (6 bases). The CDR3 has 13 amino acids. The germline V gene has CDR1 SQVTM and CDR2 ANQGSEA. V was clipped by 6 bases and J by 4 bases, with 15 bases between them. CDR3 sequence (DNA): TGCAGCGTGGACTCGACAGGAATCTATGGCTACACCTTC. Protein sequence: CSVDSTGIYGYTF.

The rearrangement links TRBV27 to TRBJ1-2; weak D call: TRBD1 (6 bases). From germline, CDR1 is MNHEY and CDR2 SMNVEV (reference sequence). The CDR3 is 13 amino acids. Trimming removed 3 bases at V and 2 bases at J, with 7 bases between. CDR3 sequence (DNA): TGTGCCAGCAGTTTTGACAGGAACTATGGCTACACCTTC. Translation gives CASSFDRNYGYTF.

CDR3 amino acids: CASSRRGTQPRRRDNEQFF. CDR3 coding DNA: TGTGCCAGCAGTCGGCGTGGGACACAACCACGCCGAAGGGACAATGAGCAGTTCTTC. The V and J genes are TRBV12-3 or TRBV12-4 and TRBJ2-1; D perhaps matches TRBD1 (6 bases). The CDR3 consists of 19 residues. Trimming took 5 bases from V and 5 from J, leaving 28 bases between them.

CDR3 loop: CASSSFLSVARTEQFF. CDR3 sequence (DNA): TGCGCCAGCAGCTCCTTTCTTAGCGTTGCCCGGACTGAGCAGTTCTTC. V and J are TRBV5-1 and TRBJ2-1, with a tentative D call TRBD2 (5 bases). The CDR3 consists of 16 residues. CDR1 SGHRS and CDR2 YFSETQ come from the germline V gene. The V and J ends lost 3 bases and 9 bases respectively, with 22 bases between them.

The chain employs TRBV5-1 and TRBJ1-2; 8 bases are shared with TRBD1. V trimming: 5 bases; J trimming: 7 bases; junction bases outside the gene matches: 10. The V gene's germline CDR1 is SGHRS and CDR2 YFSETQ. This CDR3 contains 14 residues. CDR3 nucleotide sequence: TGCGCCAGCAGGACAGGGGCCCCTCAGGCTGGCTACACCTTC. This encodes CASRTGAPQAGYTF.

The chain has TRBV11-2 and TRBJ2-7, with D uncertain. The CDR3 runs to 12 residues. The ends were cut back, 5 bases at V and 4 bases at J, with 9 bases in the middle. Germline CDR1 is SGHAT and CDR2 is FQNNGV. The CDR3 coding sequence is TGTGCCAGCAGCCCTACTGATTACGAGCAGTACTTC. Translated, it gives CASSPTDYEQYF.

The chain links TRBV5-1 to TRBJ1-1; D uncertain. With 0 bases removed from V and 5 bases from J, the gap between germline ends came to 17 bases. The CDR3 loop spans 16 amino acids. CDR1 is SGHRS, CDR2 YFSETQ, per germline. As DNA, the CDR3 is TGCGCCAGCAGCTTGGCCCAAAGTGGCGTAGGGACTGAAGCTTTCTTT. This encodes CASSLAQSGVGTEAFF.

V gene TRBV6-5 combines with J gene TRBJ2-7; D call uncertain. Trimming took off 0 bases at V and 4 bases at J, with 13 bases between the two ends. The CDR3 extends over 15 amino acids. Germline V gene sequence: CDR1 MNHEY, CDR2 SVGAGI. CDR3 protein: CASSYSRPVKYEQYF. CDR3 bases: TGTGCCAGCAGTTACTCGAGGCCCGTCAAATACGAGCAGTACTTC.

The chain links TRBV10-3 to TRBJ2-1; TRBD2 matches 14 bases. CDR1 is ENHRY, CDR2 SYGVKD, per germline. The CDR3 has 20 amino acids. V shed 6 bases, J shed 4 bases, and the junction held 17 bases outside the gene matches. The CDR3 reads CAIRGTVPGLAGVRYNEQFF. The DNA for the CDR3 is TGTGCCATCAGGGGGACAGTACCGGGACTAGCGGGAGTGCGGTACAATGAGCAGTTCTTC.

V gene TRBV24-1 combines with J gene TRBJ2-7; 8 bases map to TRBD2. With V trimmed by 9 bases and J by 0 bases, 9 bases remained unmatched. This CDR3 comprises 15 residues. Germline assignment: CDR1 KGHDR and CDR2 SFDVKD. The CDR3 DNA is TGTGCCACCGGGCGGGGGGCCTCTAGCTCCTACGAGCAGTACTTC. Amino acid sequence: CATGRGASSSYEQYF.

The CDR3 DNA follows: TGCAGTGCTAGAGGGACGAGGGCGGACGGGGAGCTGTTTTTT. Encoded protein: CSARGTRADGELFF. This chain links TRBV20-1 with TRBJ2-2; D may be TRBD2 (5 bases). This CDR3 spans 14 amino acids. The germline V and J ends were trimmed by 1 base and 7 bases, with 13 bases remaining between them. CDR1 is DFQATT, CDR2 SNEGSKA, per germline (reference sequence).

This chain joins TRBV20-1 and TRBJ1-6, with 9 bases fitting TRBD1. The CDR3 extends over 15 amino acids. Unmatched junction bases numbered 2, after V lost 5 bases and J lost 0 bases. Germline V gene data show CDR1 as DFQATT and CDR2 as SNEGSKA (reference sequence). CDR3 sequence (DNA): TGCAGTGCTGGACAGGGGAGCTCCTATAATTCACCCCTCCACTTT. It codes for CSAGQGSSYNSPLHF.

V and J are TRBV29-1 and TRBJ2-5; TRBD1 is a possible D gene (6 bases). Germline V gives CDR1 SQVTM, CDR2 ANQGSEA. Trimming stripped 7 bases from V and 5 bases from J, with 14 bases between. The length of the CDR3 is 12 residues. The CDR3 DNA follows: TGCAGCGAATCTCAGGGGATGGAGACCCAGTACTTC. Amino acids: CSESQGMETQYF.

This clonotype occurred a few times. The chain is built from TRBV7-9 and TRBJ2-1, with D unresolved. The CDR3 sequence is 12 residues long. Germline CDR1 SEHNR, CDR2 FQNEAQ (reference sequence). Trimming took 5 bases from V and 3 from J, leaving 5 bases between them. CDR3 nucleotide sequence: TGTGCCAGCAGCCACATCTACAATGAGCAGTTCTTC. The encoded protein is CASSHIYNEQFF.

This clonotype was counted between two and nine times. The V and J genes are TRBV4-1 and TRBJ2-5; 13 nucleotides line up with TRBD2. There are 16 residues in the CDR3. V lost 3 bases to trimming and J lost 0 bases; unmatched junction nucleotides: 1. Germline CDR1 reads MGHRA; CDR2 reads YSYEKL. As DNA, the CDR3 is TGCGCCAGCAGCCAGGGGACTAGCGGGAACCAAGAGACCCAGTACTTC. Translating it yields CASSQGTSGNQETQYF.

The chain carries TRBV4-3 and TRBJ2-6; D is perhaps TRBD1 (6 bases). CDR1 and CDR2 from the germline V gene are LGHNA and YSLEER. The CDR3 has 15 residues. The germline V and J ends were trimmed by 7 bases and 0 bases, with 10 bases remaining between them. The CDR3 nucleotides are TGCGCCAGCACCACACAGGGCTCTGGGGCCAACGTCCTGACTTTC. As protein: CASTTQGSGANVLTF.

The rearrangement uses TRBV11-2 and TRBJ2-3; no firm D call. The CDR3 is 13 residues long. With 3 bases removed from V and 6 bases from J, the gap between germline ends came to 10 bases. Per germline, CDR1 SGHAT and CDR2 FQNNGV. The CDR3 DNA is TGTGCCAGCAGCTTCCGTAGGGTGGATACGCAGTATTTT. Translation gives CASSFRRVDTQYF.

V is TRBV7-8 and J is TRBJ2-1; 8 nucleotides match TRBD2. The V gene end was trimmed by 6 bases and the J gene end by 0 bases; junction bases not matched to a gene: 22. Germline V gene data show CDR1 as SGHVS and CDR2 as FQNEAQ. CDR3 size: 21 residues. The CDR3 bases are TGTGCCAGCAGTTATCCAAACCCAACAACCGGGAGGGTCAGCTCCTACAATGAGCAGTTCTTC. Its protein is CASSYPNPTTGRVSSYNEQFF.

The V and J genes are TRBV7-8 and TRBJ2-1, with 7 positions matching TRBD2. Germline assignment: CDR1 SGHVS and CDR2 FQNEAQ. This CDR3 spans 13 amino acids. Trimming at V came to 5 bases and at J to 9 bases, leaving 7 bases not matched to a gene. The CDR3 DNA reads TGTGCCAGCAGCCGAACAACTAGCGCTGAGCAGTTCTTC. Its translation: CASSRTTSAEQFF.

This chain joins TRBV2 and TRBJ2-1; D is perhaps TRBD2 (5 bases). The CDR3 runs 15 residues. CDR1 SNHLY and CDR2 FYNNEI come from the germline V gene. Deletions cut 1 base from V and 3 bases from J, with 10 bases between. The CDR3 DNA follows: TGTGCCAGCAGTGAAGGAGGGAGTAACTACAATGAGCAGTTCTTC. Amino acid sequence: CASSEGGSNYNEQFF. The full variable domain, completed using reference TRBV2 and TRBJ2-1, is EPEVTQTPSHQVTQMGQEVILRCVPISNHLYFYWYRQILGQKVEFLVSFYNNEISEKSEIFDDQFSVERPDGSNFTLKIRSTKLEDSAMYFCASSEGGSNYNEQFFGPGTRLTVL.

The chain combines TRBV5-1 with TRBJ2-3; unclear D gene. Germline CDR1 and CDR2: SGHRS and YFSETQ. V was cut by 1 base and J by 4 bases, with 7 bases left in between. This CDR3 comprises 13 residues. CDR3 region: CASSLTWSDTQYF. CDR3 coding DNA: TGCGCCAGCAGCTTGACTTGGTCAGATACGCAGTATTTT.